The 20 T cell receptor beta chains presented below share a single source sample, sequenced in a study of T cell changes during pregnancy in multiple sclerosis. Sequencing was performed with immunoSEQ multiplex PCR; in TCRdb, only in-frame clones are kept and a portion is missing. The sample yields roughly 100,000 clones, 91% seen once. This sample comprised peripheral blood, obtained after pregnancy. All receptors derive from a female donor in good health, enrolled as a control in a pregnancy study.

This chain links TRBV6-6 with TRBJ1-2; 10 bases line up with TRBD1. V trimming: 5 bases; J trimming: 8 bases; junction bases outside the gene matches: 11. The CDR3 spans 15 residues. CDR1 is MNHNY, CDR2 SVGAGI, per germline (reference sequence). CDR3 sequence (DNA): TGTGCCAGCAGTCCCGGGGGCGGACAGGGGGGCGGCTACACCTTC. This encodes CASSPGGGQGGGYTF.

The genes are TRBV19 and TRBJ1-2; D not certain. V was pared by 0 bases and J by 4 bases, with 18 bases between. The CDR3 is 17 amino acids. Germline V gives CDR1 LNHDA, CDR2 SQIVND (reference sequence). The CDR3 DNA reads TGTGCCAGTAGTATAGATGATTGGACCTTTGAGGGCTATGGCTACACCTTC. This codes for CASSIDDWTFEGYGYTF.

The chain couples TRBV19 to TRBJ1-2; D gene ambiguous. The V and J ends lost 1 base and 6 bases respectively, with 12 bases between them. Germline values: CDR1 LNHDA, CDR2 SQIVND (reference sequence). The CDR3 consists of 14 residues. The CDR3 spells CASSIVSQEDGYTF. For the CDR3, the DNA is TGTGCCAGTAGTATAGTGAGCCAGGAGGATGGCTACACCTTC.

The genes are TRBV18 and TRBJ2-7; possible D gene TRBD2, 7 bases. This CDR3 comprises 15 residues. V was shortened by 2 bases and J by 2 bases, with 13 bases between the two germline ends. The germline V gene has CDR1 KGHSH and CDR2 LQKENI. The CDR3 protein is CASSPGGGTPYEQYF. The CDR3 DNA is TGTGCCAGCTCACCAGGGGGGGGCACCCCCTACGAGCAGTACTTC.

The CDR3 bases are TGTGCCAGCAGCAGCCCGGGACTCTCGTCGGCTGGAAACACCATATATTTT. This sequence encodes CASSSPGLSSAGNTIYF. The chain uses TRBV7-8 and TRBJ1-3; D possibly corresponds to TRBD1 (5 bases). The CDR3 extends over 17 amino acids. The germline V gene has CDR1 SGHVS and CDR2 FQNEAQ. V lost 5 bases to trimming and J lost 2 bases, with 19 bases between them.

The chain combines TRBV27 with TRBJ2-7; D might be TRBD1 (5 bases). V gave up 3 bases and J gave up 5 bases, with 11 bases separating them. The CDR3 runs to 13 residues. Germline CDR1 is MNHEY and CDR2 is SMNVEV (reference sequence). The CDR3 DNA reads TGTGCCAGCAGTTTTTGGGGCGGCGACGAGCAGTACTTC. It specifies CASSFWGGDEQYF.

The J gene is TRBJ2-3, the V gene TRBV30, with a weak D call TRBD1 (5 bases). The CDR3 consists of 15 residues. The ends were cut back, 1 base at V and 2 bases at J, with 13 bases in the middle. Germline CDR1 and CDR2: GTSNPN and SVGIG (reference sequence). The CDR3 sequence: CAWSGWGAHTDTQYF. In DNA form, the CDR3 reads TGTGCCTGGAGTGGATGGGGCGCTCACACAGATACGCAGTATTTT.

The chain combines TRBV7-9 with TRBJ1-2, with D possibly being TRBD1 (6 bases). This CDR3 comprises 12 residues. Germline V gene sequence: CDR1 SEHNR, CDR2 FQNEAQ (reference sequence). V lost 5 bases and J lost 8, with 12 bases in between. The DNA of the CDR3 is TGTGCCAGCAGCCCAACAGGGTCCGGCTACACCTTC. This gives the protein CASSPTGSGYTF.

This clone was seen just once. The CDR3: CASSLGGQGARGYTF. CDR3 sequence (DNA): TGTGCCAGCAGCTTGGGCGGACAGGGGGCGCGTGGCTACACCTTC. The V and J genes are TRBV7-2 and TRBJ1-2; the match to TRBD1 covers 11 bases. Germline-derived CDR1 and CDR2 are SGHTA and FQGNSA. The CDR3 extends over 15 amino acids. The V segment lost 3 bases and the J segment 7 bases; nucleotides outside the gene matches: 7.

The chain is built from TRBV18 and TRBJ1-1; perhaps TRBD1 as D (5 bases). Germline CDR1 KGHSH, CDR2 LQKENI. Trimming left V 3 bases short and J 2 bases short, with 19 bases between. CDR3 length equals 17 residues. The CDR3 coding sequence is TGTGCCAGCTCACCGGTTTTAGTCAGCGGGGGAAACACTGAAGCTTTCTTT. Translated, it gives CASSPVLVSGGNTEAFF.

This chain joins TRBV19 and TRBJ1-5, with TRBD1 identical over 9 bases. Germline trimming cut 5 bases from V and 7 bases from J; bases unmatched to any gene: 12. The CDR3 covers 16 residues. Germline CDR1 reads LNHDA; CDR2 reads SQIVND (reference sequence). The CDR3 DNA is TGTGCCAGTAGTGCCCCCCGGGACAGGGTCCGACAGCCCCAGCATTTT. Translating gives CASSAPRDRVRQPQHF.

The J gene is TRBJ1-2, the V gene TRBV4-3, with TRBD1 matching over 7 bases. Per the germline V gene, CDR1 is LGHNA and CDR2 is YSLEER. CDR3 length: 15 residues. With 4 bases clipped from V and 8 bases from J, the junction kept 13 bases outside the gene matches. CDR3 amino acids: CASSRIDRAPRGYTF. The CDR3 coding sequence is TGCGCCAGCAGCCGAATAGACAGGGCGCCTAGGGGCTACACCTTC.

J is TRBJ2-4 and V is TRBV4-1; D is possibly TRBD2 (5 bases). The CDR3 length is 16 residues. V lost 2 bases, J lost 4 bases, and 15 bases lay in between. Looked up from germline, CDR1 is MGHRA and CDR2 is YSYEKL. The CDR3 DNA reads TGCGCCAGCAGCCAAACACCACCCGGACTGAAAAACATTCAGTACTTC. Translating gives CASSQTPPGLKNIQYF.

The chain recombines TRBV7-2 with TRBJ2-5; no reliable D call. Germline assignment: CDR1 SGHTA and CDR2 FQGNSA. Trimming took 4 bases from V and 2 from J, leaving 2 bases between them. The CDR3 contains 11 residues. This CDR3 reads CASSSQETQYF. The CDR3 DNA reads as TGTGCCAGCAGCTCGCAAGAGACCCAGTACTTC.

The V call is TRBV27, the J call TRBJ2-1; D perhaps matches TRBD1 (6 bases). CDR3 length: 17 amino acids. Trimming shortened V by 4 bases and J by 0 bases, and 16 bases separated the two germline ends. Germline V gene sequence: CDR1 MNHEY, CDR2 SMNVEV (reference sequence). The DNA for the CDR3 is TGTGCCAGCAGTTCCGGGAACAGGGTTCCCTCCTACAATGAGCAGTTCTTC. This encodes CASSSGNRVPSYNEQFF.

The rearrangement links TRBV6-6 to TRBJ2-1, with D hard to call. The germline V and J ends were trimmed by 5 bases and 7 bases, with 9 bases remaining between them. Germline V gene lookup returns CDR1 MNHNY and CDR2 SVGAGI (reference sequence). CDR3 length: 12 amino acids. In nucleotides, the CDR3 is TGTGCCAGCAGTGTCGACGGGAATGAGCAGTTCTTC. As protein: CASSVDGNEQFF.

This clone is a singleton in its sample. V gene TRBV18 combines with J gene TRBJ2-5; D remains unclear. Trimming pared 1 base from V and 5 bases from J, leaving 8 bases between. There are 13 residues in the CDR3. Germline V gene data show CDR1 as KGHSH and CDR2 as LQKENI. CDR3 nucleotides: TGTGCCAGCTCACCACACCAGGTTGAGACCCAGTACTTC. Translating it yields CASSPHQVETQYF.

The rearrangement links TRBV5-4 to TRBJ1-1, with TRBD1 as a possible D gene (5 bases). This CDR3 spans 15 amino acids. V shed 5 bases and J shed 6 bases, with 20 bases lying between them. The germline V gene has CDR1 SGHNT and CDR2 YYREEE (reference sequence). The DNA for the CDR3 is TGTGCCAGCAGAGAAGACAGACAACTACACTCTGAAGCTTTCTTT. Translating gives CASREDRQLHSEAFF.

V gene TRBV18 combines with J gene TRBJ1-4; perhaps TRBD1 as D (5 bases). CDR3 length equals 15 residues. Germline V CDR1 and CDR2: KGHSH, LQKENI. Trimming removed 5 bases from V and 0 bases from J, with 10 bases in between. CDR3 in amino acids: CASSSQGPTNEKLFF. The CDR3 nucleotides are TGTGCCAGCTCATCCCAGGGCCCAACTAATGAAAAACTGTTTTTT.

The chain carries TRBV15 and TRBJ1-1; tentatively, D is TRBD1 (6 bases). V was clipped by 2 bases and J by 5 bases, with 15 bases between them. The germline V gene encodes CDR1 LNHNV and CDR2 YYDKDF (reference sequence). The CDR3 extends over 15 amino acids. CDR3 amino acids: CATSRTGNVGTEAFF. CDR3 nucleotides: TGTGCCACCAGCAGAACAGGGAACGTAGGGACTGAAGCTTTCTTT.